The entry below describes one T cell receptor beta chain. Its antigen remains unknown. The Oncomine TCR Beta short-read assay sequenced DNA from cultured CD4+ T cells. Using its own MiXCR run on the PCR reads, TCRdb lists one record per CDR3 protein. The table shows approximately 16,000 distinct CDR3 sequences, with less than 60% occurring only once. This record comes from a study of vaccination and CD4 T cells after COVID-19. As for the study in general: The convalescent population consisted of six males and four females, two of whom were of Hispanic ethnicity. Overlapping peptides of the spike proteins of SARS-CoV-2, HCoV-NL63, HCoV-OC43 and HCoV-229E were used for cell stimulation. Median time from COVID diagnosis to post-COVID sampling was over 95 days (35 to 161).

The germline CDR1 and CDR2 sequences are SGHTA and FQGNSA. The CDR3 consists of 18 residues. V was pared by 0 bases and J by 7 bases, with 24 bases between. This sample's treatment: roughly ten-day PBMC culture with coronavirus spike peptide pools or control peptides (ViraFEST assay). This TCR came from a human donor who had recovered from COVID-19. The sample comprised CD4+ T cells from blood, cultured in vitro. The chain uses TRBV7-2 and TRBJ2-5, with D tentatively TRBD1 (6 bases). The CDR3, as DNA: TGTGCCAGCAGCTTAGCGTCGGGCAGGGGTATTTTTCATGGGACCCAGTACTTC. Its translation: CASSLASGRGIFHGTQYF.